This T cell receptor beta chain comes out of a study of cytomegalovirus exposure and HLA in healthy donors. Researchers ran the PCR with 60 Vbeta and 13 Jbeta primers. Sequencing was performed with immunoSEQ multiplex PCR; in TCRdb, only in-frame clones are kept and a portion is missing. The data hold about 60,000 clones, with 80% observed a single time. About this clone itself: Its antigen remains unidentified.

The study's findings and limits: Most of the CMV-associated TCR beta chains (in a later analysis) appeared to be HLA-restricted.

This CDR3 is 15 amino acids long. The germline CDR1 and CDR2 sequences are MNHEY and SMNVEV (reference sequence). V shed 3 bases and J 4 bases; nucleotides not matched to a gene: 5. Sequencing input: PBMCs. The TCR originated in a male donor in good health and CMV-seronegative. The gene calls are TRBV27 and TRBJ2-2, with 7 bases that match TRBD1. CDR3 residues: CASSLLGGTTGELFF. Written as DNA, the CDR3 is TGTGCCAGCAGTTTGCTAGGGGGCACCACCGGGGAGCTGTTTTTT.